This record looks at one T cell receptor beta chain sequence and its context. The repertoire was sequenced with immunoSEQ multiplex PCR; TCRdb's copy has only in-frame clones and lacks some. Of fewer than 350,000 clones listed, 86% are singletons. The data were obtained in a study of blood T cell repertoires in COVID-19. V was shortened by 10 bases and J by 0 bases, with 15 bases between the two germline ends. The V gene's germline CDR1 is ENHRY and CDR2 SYGVKD. The CDR3 has 15 amino acids. The chain combines TRBV10-3 with TRBJ2-2, with TRBD1 as a possible D gene (6 bases). The sequence was collected from a man in his forties with active or convalescent COVID-19. The material sequenced was peripheral blood. For the CDR3, the DNA is TGTGCCACCAATGGACAGAACGCGAACACCGGGGAGCTGTTTTTT. It encodes CATNGQNANTGELFF.